This T cell receptor beta chain was captured in a study of technical replicates of blood from a few donors. The repertoire was sequenced with immunoSEQ multiplex PCR; TCRdb's copy has only in-frame clones and lacks some. The data show some 80,000 clones, around nine tenths seen once. There are 15 residues in the CDR3. V was clipped by 3 bases and J by 2 bases; unmatched bases: 4. The germline V gene has CDR1 SGHRS and CDR2 YFSETQ. This TCR was sampled from a human donor in good health. The V call is TRBV5-1, the J call TRBJ1-5, with 8 bases aligning to TRBD1. Sequenced sample: T cells isolated from PBMCs. CDR3: CASSSTGDGNQPQHF. The CDR3 bases are TGCGCCAGCAGCTCGACAGGGGATGGCAATCAGCCCCAGCATTTT.